Listed here are 22 T cell receptor beta chains from one sample, sequenced in a study of regulatory T cells in long-lasting Graves disease. Library construction for TCR beta used iRepertoire HTBI primers and Arm-PCR of CDR3 regions. TCRdb analysed the multiplex PCR reads with MiXCR anew, one entry per CDR3 protein. The data show approximately 290,000 distinct CDR3 sequences, around 21% seen once. Time point in this sample: persistent/refractory GD, antithyroid drugs over 5 years with positive TRAb. Following extraction of RNA from PBMCs, that RNA was used to make the TCR library. Sequenced material: peripheral blood mononuclear cells (PBMCs), taken when the disease was refractory, from a patient treated with antithyroid drugs. The source of these receptors is a female donor with Graves disease.

There are many counts of this clonotype. The chain recombines TRBV15 with TRBJ1-4; 7 bases agree with TRBD1. V trimming: 0 bases; J trimming: 8 bases; junction bases outside the gene matches: 6. The germline gives CDR1 LNHNV, CDR2 YYDKDF (reference sequence). The CDR3 runs to 15 residues. CDR3 amino acids: CATSRDLGGEEKLFF. As DNA, the CDR3 is TGTGCCACCAGCAGAGATCTAGGGGGCGAAGAAAAACTGTTTTTT. Full variable domain (missing parts from reference TRBV15 and TRBJ1-4): DAMVIQNPRYQVTQFGKPVTLSCSQTLNHNVMYWYQQKSSQAPKLLFHYYDKDFNNEADTPDNFQSRRPNTSFCFLDIRSPGLGDTAMYLCATSRDLGGEEKLFFGSGTQLSVL.

The sample holds a few counts of this clonotype. The chain uses TRBV7-2 and TRBJ2-1; tentative D call: TRBD1 (6 bases). V dropped 7 bases and J dropped 9 bases, with 13 bases sitting between them. Looked up from germline, CDR1 is SGHTA and CDR2 is FQGNSA. The CDR3 extends over 12 amino acids. CDR3 protein: CASTQGWSEQFF. The CDR3 region has the DNA TGTGCCAGCACCCAGGGGTGGAGTGAGCAGTTCTTC.

In DNA, the CDR3 is TGTGCCACCAGCAGAGTGCGGCGCGGGAGGGCCTCAGAAGCCAATGAGCAGTTCTTC. Amino acid sequence: CATSRVRRGRASEANEQFF. The chain is built from TRBV15 and TRBJ2-1; 9 nucleotides match TRBD2. The CDR3 runs 19 residues. CDR1 is LNHNV and CDR2 is YYDKDF in the germline V gene (reference sequence). V dropped 1 base and J dropped 6; count of bases not matched to a gene: 16.

In its sample, this clonotype was seen many times. V is TRBV28 and J is TRBJ2-7; the D gene could be TRBD1 or TRBD2 (5 bases each). The germline V gene encodes CDR1 MDHEN and CDR2 SYDVKM. The CDR3 totals 14 residues. With 1 base removed from V and 3 bases from J, the gap between germline ends came to 10 bases. CDR3 DNA: TGTGCCAGCAGTTTATCGGGGACCCACTACGAGCAGTACTTC. Its protein is CASSLSGTHYEQYF.

The genes are TRBV12-3 or TRBV12-4 and TRBJ2-3; weak D call: TRBD2 (5 bases). The CDR3 consists of 13 residues. Trimming cost V 11 bases and J 3 bases, with 15 bases left between them. The CDR3, as DNA: TGTGCCGCGGCCCGGGGTGCTACAGATACGCAGTATTTT. Its protein product is CAAARGATDTQYF.

In this sample, this clonotype turned up many times. The genes are TRBV2 and TRBJ2-5; maybe TRBD1 (6 bases). The CDR3 runs to 17 residues. V lost 2 bases, J lost 2 bases, and 18 bases lay in between. Per the germline V gene, CDR1 is SNHLY and CDR2 is FYNNEI. Here the CDR3 reads CASSEPKNRAEQETQYF. The CDR3 DNA reads TGTGCCAGCAGTGAACCCAAGAACAGGGCTGAGCAAGAGACCCAGTACTTC.

There are a few counts of this clonotype. The chain uses TRBV29-1 and TRBJ2-7; TRBD2 might be the D (6 bases). The CDR3 spans 14 residues. The V gene's germline CDR1 is SQVTM and CDR2 ANQGSEA. V was trimmed by 6 bases and J by 1 base, leaving 16 bases between them. CDR3 region: CSVAQPGDSYEQYF. CDR3 nucleotide sequence: TGCAGCGTCGCCCAGCCGGGAGATTCCTACGAGCAGTACTTC.

This sequence joins TRBV3-1 and TRBJ1-2; D is possibly TRBD1 (5 bases). V was shortened by 6 bases and J by 4 bases, with 18 bases between the two germline ends. Looked up from germline, CDR1 is LGHDT and CDR2 is YNNKEL (reference sequence). This CDR3 is built from 15 residues. The CDR3, as DNA: TGTGCCAGCAGTAGACAACCCGGGACCTCCTATGGCTACACCTTC. Translated, it gives CASSRQPGTSYGYTF.

Only a few counts were recorded for this clonotype. V and J are TRBV5-1 and TRBJ2-5, with D tentatively TRBD1 or TRBD2 (5 bases each). The germline gives CDR1 SGHRS, CDR2 YFSETQ. Between the trimmed V and J ends, which lost 1 base and 5 bases, there was a span of 18 bases. The CDR3 totals 16 residues. In nucleotides, the CDR3 is TGCGCCAGCAGCTTGCCGGCCGAGGGACGAGGGGAGACCCAGTACTTC. Translated, it gives CASSLPAEGRGETQYF.

This clonotype was recorded many times. J is TRBJ1-5 and V is TRBV5-6; possible D gene TRBD1, 6 bases. In germline, CDR1 is SGHDT, CDR2 YYEEEE. The CDR3 spans 14 residues. Trimming cost V 6 bases and J 5 bases, with 15 bases left between them. Here the CDR3 reads CASNEQGNHQPQHF. CDR3 nucleotides: TGTGCCAGCAACGAACAGGGTAATCATCAGCCCCAGCATTTT.

This clonotype was observed many times. The chain couples TRBV24-1 to TRBJ1-2, with a possible D match to TRBD1 (5 bases). CDR1 is KGHDR, CDR2 SFDVKD, per germline. V lost 0 bases and J 4 bases, leaving 5 bases between the germline ends. The CDR3 spans 13 residues. The CDR3 region has the DNA TGTGCCACCAGTGATTTGACAGGCTATGGCTACACCTTC. Its translation: CATSDLTGYGYTF.

The chain uses TRBV19 and TRBJ2-3; 12 bases agree with TRBD2. V gave up 10 bases and J gave up 4 bases; unmatched junction bases: 12. CDR1 and CDR2 from the germline V gene are LNHDA and SQIVND (reference sequence). The length of the CDR3 is 16 residues. The CDR3 reads CATSTRTSGNPDTQYF. The CDR3, as DNA: TGTGCCACATCGACGAGGACTAGCGGGAATCCAGATACGCAGTATTTT.

In regard to this clonotype: A much more abundant neighbour one base away suggests this may be a read error. The rearrangement links TRBV28 to TRBJ1-3; the D is unclear. The CDR3 contains 13 residues. CDR1 and CDR2 (germline): MDHEN, SYDVKM. The CDR3: CASGRGSGSTIYF. For the CDR3, the DNA is TGTGCCAGCGGGCGAGGCTCTGGAAGCACCATATATTTT.

The chain links TRBV2 to TRBJ2-3; 8 bases agree with TRBD1. Germline lookup yields CDR1 SNHLY and CDR2 FYNNEI. V dropped 5 bases and J dropped 2; count of bases not matched to a gene: 9. The CDR3 covers 16 residues. The CDR3 nucleotides are TGTGCCAGCAGTTCAGGGGGCGATTTTGACACAGATACGCAGTATTTT. Translated, it gives CASSSGGDFDTDTQYF. Full variable domain (remainder filled in from reference TRBV2 and TRBJ2-3): EPEVTQTPSHQVTQMGQEVILRCVPISNHLYFYWYRQILGQKVEFLVSFYNNEISEKSEIFDDQFSVERPDGSNFTLKIRSTKLEDSAMYFCASSSGGDFDTDTQYFGPGTRLTVL.

The rearrangement joins TRBV20-1 to TRBJ2-3; D is unclear. V was trimmed by 6 bases and J by 3 bases, leaving 7 bases between them. The germline gives CDR1 DFQATT, CDR2 SNEGSKA (reference sequence). The CDR3 runs 11 residues. The CDR3 reads CSAHFTDTQYF. The CDR3 DNA sequence: TGCAGTGCGCATTTTACAGATACGCAGTATTTT.

V gene TRBV10-3 combines with J gene TRBJ2-7, with 9 bases lining up with TRBD1. This CDR3 has 16 amino acids. Germline CDR1 ENHRY, CDR2 SYGVKD. Trimming removed 4 bases from V and 7 bases from J; junction bases left unmatched: 14. The CDR3 DNA reads as TGTGCCATCAGTGCACCAGGGGGACAGGGAAGGGAGGAGCAGTACTTC. The encoded protein is CAISAPGGQGREEQYF.

V gene TRBV15 combines with J gene TRBJ2-3, with D perhaps TRBD1 (6 bases). Trimming pared 0 bases from V and 5 bases from J, leaving 15 bases between. This CDR3 comprises 16 residues. Germline CDR1 LNHNV, CDR2 YYDKDF (reference sequence). The CDR3: CATSRDNLQGVDTQYF. For the CDR3, the DNA is TGTGCCACCAGCAGAGATAATTTACAGGGAGTAGATACGCAGTATTTT.

This clonotype was recorded a few times. This chain uses TRBV28 with TRBJ2-2; 9 bases agree with TRBD1. The CDR3 sequence is 16 residues long. With 8 bases clipped from V and 6 bases from J, the junction kept 13 bases outside the gene matches. Germline V gene sequence: CDR1 MDHEN, CDR2 SYDVKM. CDR3 protein: CASSTGTGFLAGELFF. The CDR3, as DNA: TGTGCCAGCTCCACCGGGACAGGGTTCTTGGCCGGGGAGCTGTTTTTT.

This clonotype was observed at least ten times. V gene TRBV28 combines with J gene TRBJ1-2; D not resolved. The germline CDR1 and CDR2 sequences are MDHEN and SYDVKM. This CDR3 has 8 residues. The CDR3 loop is CGEDGYTF. For the CDR3, the DNA is TGTGGGGAGGATGGCTACACCTTC.

This clonotype was seen at least ten times. J is TRBJ1-6 and V is TRBV10-3; D uncertain. The V gene's germline CDR1 is ENHRY and CDR2 SYGVKD. The CDR3 spans 14 residues. V was pared by 7 bases and J by 7 bases, with 14 bases between. The CDR3 sequence: CAITSGGPNSPLHF. DNA for the CDR3: TGTGCCATCACCTCTGGAGGCCCGAATTCACCCCTCCACTTT.

This clonotype was counted at least ten times. V and J are TRBV12-3 or TRBV12-4 and TRBJ1-3; D is unclear. This CDR3 region has 14 residues. The V end was cut by 5 bases, the J end by 0 bases, with 8 bases between. The CDR3 is CASSPTSSGNTIYF. The CDR3 region has the DNA TGTGCCAGCAGTCCAACCAGCTCTGGAAACACCATATATTTT.

A remark on this clonotype: A much larger clonotype is one base distant, so this may be a read error. This chain uses TRBV28 with TRBJ2-7; D is perhaps TRBD2 (5 bases). The V gene's germline CDR1 is MDHEN and CDR2 SYDVKM. The CDR3 has 13 amino acids. The V end lost 10 bases, the J end lost 4 bases, and 17 bases lay between the germline ends. The CDR3 loop reads CANRLNSGYEQYF. The CDR3 region has the DNA TGTGCCAACAGACTCAATTCGGGGTACGAGCAGTACTTC.